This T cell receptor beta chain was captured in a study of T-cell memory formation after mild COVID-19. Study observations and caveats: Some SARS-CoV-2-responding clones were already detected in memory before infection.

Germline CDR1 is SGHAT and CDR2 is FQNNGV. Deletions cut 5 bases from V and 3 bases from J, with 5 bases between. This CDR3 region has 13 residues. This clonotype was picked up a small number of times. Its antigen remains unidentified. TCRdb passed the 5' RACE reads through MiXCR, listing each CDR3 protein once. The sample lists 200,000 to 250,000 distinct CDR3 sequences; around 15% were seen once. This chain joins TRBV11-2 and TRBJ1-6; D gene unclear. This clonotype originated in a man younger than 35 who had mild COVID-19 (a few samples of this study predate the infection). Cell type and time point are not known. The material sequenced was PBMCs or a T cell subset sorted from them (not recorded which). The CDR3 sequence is CASSLRYNSPLHF. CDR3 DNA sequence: TGTGCCAGCAGCCTGCGCTATAATTCACCCCTCCACTTT.